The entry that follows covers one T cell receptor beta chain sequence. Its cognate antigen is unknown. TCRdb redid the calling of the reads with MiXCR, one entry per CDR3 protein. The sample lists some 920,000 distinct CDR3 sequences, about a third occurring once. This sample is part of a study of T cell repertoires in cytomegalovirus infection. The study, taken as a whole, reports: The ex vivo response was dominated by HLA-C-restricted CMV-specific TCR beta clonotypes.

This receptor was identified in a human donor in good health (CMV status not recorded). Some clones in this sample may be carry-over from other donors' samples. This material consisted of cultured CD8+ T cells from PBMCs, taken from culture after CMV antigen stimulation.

This CDR3 is CASSYSGVNEQFF. The CDR3 region has the DNA TGTGCCAGCAGTTACTCGGGGGTTAATGAGCAGTTCTTC. The V and J genes are TRBV6-5 and TRBJ2-1; D could derive from TRBD1 or TRBD2 (5 bases each). V lost 0 bases and J lost 7, with 7 bases in between. Germline V CDR1 and CDR2: MNHEY, SVGAGI. The CDR3 spans 13 residues.